The entry below describes one T cell receptor (beta chain). What it binds is not known. These data come from a study of radiation and T cells in renal cell carcinoma. Notes on the study in general: Top tumor clonotypes rose in blood 2 weeks post-radiation, then contracted.

The V gene's germline CDR1 is LNHNV and CDR2 YYDKDF (reference sequence). The CDR3 has 18 amino acids. Trimming took off 5 bases at V and 1 base at J, with 23 bases between the two ends. Libraries were prepared by immunoSEQ multiplex PCR; TCRdb keeps only in-frame clonotypes and omits some of them. The sample consists of roughly 130,000 clones, 85% to 90% of them appearing once. Time point described: blood 2 weeks post-SBRT. Documented treatment: 15 Gy SBRT to primary tumor, nephrectomy 4 weeks later. Sequencing was performed on blood, taken from a patient whose treatment included radiotherapy and nephrectomy. V is TRBV15 and J is TRBJ1-1; a possible D gene is TRBD1 (5 bases). The sequence derives from a woman in her sixties or seventies with renal cell carcinoma. Here the CDR3 reads CATSPSPGRRISNTEAFF. Written as DNA, the CDR3 is TGTGCCACCAGCCCCTCCCCGGGACGGAGAATATCGAACACTGAAGCTTTCTTT. Filled out from reference TRBV15 and TRBJ1-1, the complete variable domain reads DAMVIQNPRYQVTQFGKPVTLSCSQTLNHNVMYWYQQKSSQAPKLLFHYYDKDFNNEADTPDNFQSRRPNTSFCFLDIRSPGLGDTAMYLCATSPSPGRRISNTEAFFGQGTRLTVV.